The sequence of this TCR beta chain was determined in a study of T cell responses to AZD1222 COVID-19 vaccine (dated by TCRdb to the early 2020s). About the full investigation: AZD1222 recipients whose second dose came at about 4 weeks and those whose second dose came at about 12 weeks were combined into one group, since spike-specific TCR depth and breadth did not differ between the two schedules. Trial participants were enrolled into age subgroups of 18-55, 56-69 and 70-plus years, which contained about 150, 28 and 57 TCR-sequenced participants, respectively. TCR sequencing was performed for 230 to 250 trial participants, of whom approximately 200 were given two doses of AZD1222 and around 25 were given two doses of MenACWY control vaccine.

Read against the paper, the sample's time point label means: baseline before first vaccination. Samples from vaccinated people were obtained from the UK trials COV001 and COV002, which included a single-blind randomized controlled phase 2/3 trial of AZD1222 (ChAdOx1 nCoV-19) in healthy adults. Trial participant PBMC samples were collected at day 0 and day 28 after the second dose for TCRbeta chain sequencing. The CDR3 regions of human TCRbeta chains were analyzed by immunosequencing. The authors' analysis ran thus. TCRs in the repertoires were matched against a reference library of SARS-CoV-2-specific TCRs that had been generated with the MIRA antigen-specificity platform. Breadth was defined as the fraction of unique TCRs that were SARS-CoV-2-associated, and depth was defined as the fraction of total T cells that were SARS-CoV-2-associated. Using the MIRA data, each spike-specific TCR was mapped to the spike region that the TCR reacts to and placed in a CD4 or CD8 class. Log10-transformed breadth and depth values were compared by one-way ANOVA with Sidak's multiple comparisons tests. TCRdb provides this immuneACCESS table in a form limited to in-frame rearrangements. Some clones are lacking; in checked studies, under half of them reflect an unresolved V gene, and why the rest are absent is not known. From that table come the V and J calls and clone size; the DNA was used to work out D and trimming. This sample has 100,000 to 150,000 clones in its table, and around 86% of those were observed once. The ten largest make up 20% to 25% of the sample.

The CDR3, cysteine through phenylalanine, is 15 amino acids long. Only the CDR3 DNA stays, 45 bases, in frame from base 1. CDR1 and CDR2 are read off the germline V gene (reference sequence) as LNHDA and SQIVND. V and J are truncated by 3 bases and 1 base respectively, leaving an intervening sequence of 9 bases. Study-wide findings and limitations: Conclusions about previously exposed vaccinees are limited, since just 5 or 6 AZD1222 recipients were seropositive for SARS-CoV-2 at baseline. Epitopes outside the regions mutated in the B.1.351 and B.1.1.7 variants were reportedly recognized by nearly half of the unique spike-specific TCRs. Participants were mostly white British and included more females than males, and it was suggested by the authors that clonal diversity may have been underestimated. After two AZD1222 doses, both the breadth and the depth of spike-specific TCRs were significantly higher than at day 0 and than in MenACWY recipients. The 56-69-year group was small, and its depth increase did not reach significance, likely because of low power. Because no day 14 peak-response samples were available, repertoires were characterized only after the peak T cell response. CD4 TCRs associated with the vaccine covered the entire spike protein, and the dominant responses were in regions 160-218 and 743-854.

Turning to this clone: Its antigen target is currently unknown. No much larger clone exists at a distance of one base, and base qualities are not known.

This specimen was peripheral blood, taken on day 0 of AZD1222 vaccination. The sequence is built from TRBV19 and TRBJ2-2; TRBD1 is a possible D gene, resting on 6 matching bases. The TCR sequence derives from an adult in good health. CDR3 sequence: CASSIGGLNTGELFF. The sequenced DNA: TGTGCCAGTAGTATTGGGGGCTTGAACACCGGGGAGCTGTTTTTT.